One TCR beta chain is described in this entry. No antigen is known for it. The data were obtained in a study of T-cell memory formation after mild COVID-19. Study-level results: Mainly CM and EM harbored the contracting CD4+ clones; mainly EMRA harbored the CD8+ ones. Clones that got smaller from day 15 to 85 had even CD4/CD8, while clones growing later tipped toward CD4+. Several responding clones turned up in pre-infection memory, indicating that cross-reactive memory may have taken part.

The CDR3 has 11 residues. Germline CDR1 and CDR2: SQVTM and ANQGSEA. Trimming took off 7 bases at V and 13 bases at J, with 17 bases between the two ends. Constant-segment-primed 5'RACE gave TCR alpha and TCR beta cDNA libraries with sample barcodes and UMIs. Each CDR3 protein gets one entry after TCRdb re-called the 5' RACE reads with MiXCR. The sample lists about 47,000 distinct CDR3 sequences; 9.5% were seen once. J is TRBJ2-4 and V is TRBV29-1; either TRBD1 or TRBD2 may supply D (6 bases each). The sequenced material came from PBMCs or a T cell subset sorted from them (not recorded which). The sequence was collected from an adult woman who had mild COVID-19 (a few samples of this study predate the infection). Cell type and time point are not known. For the CDR3, the DNA is TGCAGCGCCGGCAAGGGGGACTTGCAGTACTTC. It yields the protein CSAGKGDLQYF.